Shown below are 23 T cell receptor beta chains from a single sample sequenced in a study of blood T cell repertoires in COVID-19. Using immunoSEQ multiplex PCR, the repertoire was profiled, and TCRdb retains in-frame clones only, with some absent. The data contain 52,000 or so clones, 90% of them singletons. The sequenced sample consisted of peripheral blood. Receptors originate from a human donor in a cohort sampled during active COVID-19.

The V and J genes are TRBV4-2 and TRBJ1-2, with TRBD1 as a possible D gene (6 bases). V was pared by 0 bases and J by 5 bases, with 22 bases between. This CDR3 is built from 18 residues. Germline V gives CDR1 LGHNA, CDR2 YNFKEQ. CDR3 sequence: CASSQDLPGAGAEYGYTF. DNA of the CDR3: TGTGCCAGCAGCCAAGACCTCCCCGGAGCAGGGGCGGAATATGGCTACACCTTC.

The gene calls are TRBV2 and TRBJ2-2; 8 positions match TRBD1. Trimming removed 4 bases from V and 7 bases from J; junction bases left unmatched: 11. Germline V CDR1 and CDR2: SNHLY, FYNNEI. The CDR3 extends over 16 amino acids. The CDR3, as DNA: TGTGCCAGCAGTGTTACCAGGGGGCGTATTATCGGGGAGCTGTTTTTT. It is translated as CASSVTRGRIIGELFF.

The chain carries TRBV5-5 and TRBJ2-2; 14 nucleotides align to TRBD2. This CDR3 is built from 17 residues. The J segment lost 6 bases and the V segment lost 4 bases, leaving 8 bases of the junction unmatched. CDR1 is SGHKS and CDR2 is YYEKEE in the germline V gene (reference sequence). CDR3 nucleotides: TGTGCCAGCAGCCGCGGACTAGCGGGAGGTTCCCCCGGGGAGCTGTTTTTT. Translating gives CASSRGLAGGSPGELFF.

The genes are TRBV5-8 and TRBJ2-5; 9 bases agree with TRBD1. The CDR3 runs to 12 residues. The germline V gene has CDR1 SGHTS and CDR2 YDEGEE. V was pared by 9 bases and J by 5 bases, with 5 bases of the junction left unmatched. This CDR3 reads CATDRGAETQYF. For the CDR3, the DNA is TGTGCCACCGACAGGGGGGCCGAGACCCAGTACTTC. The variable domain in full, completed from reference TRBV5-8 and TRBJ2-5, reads EAGVTQSPTHLIKTRGQQATLRCSPISGHTSVYWYQQALGLGLQFLLWYDEGEERNRGNFPPRFSGRQFPNYSSELNVNALELEDSALYLCATDRGAETQYFGPGTRLLVL.

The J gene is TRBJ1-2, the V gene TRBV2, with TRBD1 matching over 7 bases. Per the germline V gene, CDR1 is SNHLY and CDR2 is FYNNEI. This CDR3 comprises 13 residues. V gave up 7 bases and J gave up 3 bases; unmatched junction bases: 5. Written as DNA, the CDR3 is TGTGCCAGCACCATTGGGACAGACTATGGCTACACCTTC. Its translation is CASTIGTDYGYTF.

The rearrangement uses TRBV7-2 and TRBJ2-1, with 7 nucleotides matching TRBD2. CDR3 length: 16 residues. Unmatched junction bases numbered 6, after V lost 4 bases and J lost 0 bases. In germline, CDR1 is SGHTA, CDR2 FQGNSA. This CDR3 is CASSYGRLSSYNEQFF. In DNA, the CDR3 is TGTGCCAGCAGCTACGGGAGGCTGAGCTCCTACAATGAGCAGTTCTTC.

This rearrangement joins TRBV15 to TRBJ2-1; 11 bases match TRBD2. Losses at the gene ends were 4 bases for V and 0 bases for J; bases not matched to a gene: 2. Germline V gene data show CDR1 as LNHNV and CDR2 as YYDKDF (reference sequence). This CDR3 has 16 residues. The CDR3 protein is CATSISGRASYNEQFF. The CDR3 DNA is TGTGCCACCAGCATTAGCGGGAGGGCCTCCTACAATGAGCAGTTCTTC.

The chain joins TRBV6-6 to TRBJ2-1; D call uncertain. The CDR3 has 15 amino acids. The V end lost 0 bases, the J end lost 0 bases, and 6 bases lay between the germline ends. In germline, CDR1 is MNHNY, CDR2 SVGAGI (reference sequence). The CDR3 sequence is CASSYSTSSYNEQFF. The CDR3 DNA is TGTGCCAGCAGTTACTCAACGAGCTCCTACAATGAGCAGTTCTTC.

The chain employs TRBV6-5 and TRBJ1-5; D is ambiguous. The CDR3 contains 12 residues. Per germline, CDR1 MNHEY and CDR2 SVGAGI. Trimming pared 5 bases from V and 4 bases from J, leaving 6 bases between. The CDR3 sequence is CASSHINQPQHF. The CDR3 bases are TGTGCCAGCAGTCACATAAATCAGCCCCAGCATTTT.

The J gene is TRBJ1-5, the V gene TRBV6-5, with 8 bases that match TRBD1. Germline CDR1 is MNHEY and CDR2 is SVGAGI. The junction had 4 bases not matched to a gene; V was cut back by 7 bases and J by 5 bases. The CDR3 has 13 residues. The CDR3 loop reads CASTIQGDQPQHF. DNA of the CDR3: TGTGCCAGCACTATACAGGGGGATCAGCCCCAGCATTTT.

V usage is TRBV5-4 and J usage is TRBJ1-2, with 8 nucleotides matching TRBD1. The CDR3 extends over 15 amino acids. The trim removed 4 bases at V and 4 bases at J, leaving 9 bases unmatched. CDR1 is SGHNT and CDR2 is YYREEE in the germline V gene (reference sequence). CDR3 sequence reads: CASSPQGAPFYGYTF. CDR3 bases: TGTGCCAGCAGCCCGCAGGGGGCGCCTTTCTATGGCTACACCTTC.

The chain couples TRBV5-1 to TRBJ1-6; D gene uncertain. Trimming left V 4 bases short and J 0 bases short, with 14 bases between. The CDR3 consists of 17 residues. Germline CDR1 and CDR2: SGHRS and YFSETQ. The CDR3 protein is CASSPGVASSYNSPLHF. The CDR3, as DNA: TGCGCCAGCAGCCCTGGAGTGGCGAGCTCCTATAATTCACCCCTCCACTTT.

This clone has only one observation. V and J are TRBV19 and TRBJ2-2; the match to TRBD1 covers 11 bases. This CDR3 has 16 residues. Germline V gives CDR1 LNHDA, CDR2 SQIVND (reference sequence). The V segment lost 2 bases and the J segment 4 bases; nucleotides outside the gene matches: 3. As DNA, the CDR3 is TGTGCCAGTAGTATAAGGACAGGGGGCGGCACCGGGGAGCTGTTTTTT. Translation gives CASSIRTGGGTGELFF.

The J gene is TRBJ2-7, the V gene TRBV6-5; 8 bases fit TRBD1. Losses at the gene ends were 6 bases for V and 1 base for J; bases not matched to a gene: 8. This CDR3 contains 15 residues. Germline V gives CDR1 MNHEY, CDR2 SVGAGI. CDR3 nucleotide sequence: TGTGCCAGCAGCTATGGGACAGGAAGGTCCTACGAGCAGTACTTC. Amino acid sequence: CASSYGTGRSYEQYF.

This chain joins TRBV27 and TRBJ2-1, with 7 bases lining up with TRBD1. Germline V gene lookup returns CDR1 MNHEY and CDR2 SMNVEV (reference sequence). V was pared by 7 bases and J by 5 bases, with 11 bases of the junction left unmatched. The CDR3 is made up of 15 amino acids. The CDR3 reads CASTISRDSHNEQFF. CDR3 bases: TGTGCCAGCACCATAAGTAGGGACAGCCACAATGAGCAGTTCTTC.

The CDR3 reads CASRGLAGAFYEQYF. CDR3 DNA: TGTGCCAGCAGGGGACTAGCGGGAGCTTTCTACGAGCAGTACTTC. The chain combines TRBV2 with TRBJ2-7; 14 bases line up with TRBD2. There are 15 residues in the CDR3. From germline, CDR1 is SNHLY and CDR2 FYNNEI. V trimming: 6 bases; J trimming: 3 bases; junction bases outside the gene matches: 4.

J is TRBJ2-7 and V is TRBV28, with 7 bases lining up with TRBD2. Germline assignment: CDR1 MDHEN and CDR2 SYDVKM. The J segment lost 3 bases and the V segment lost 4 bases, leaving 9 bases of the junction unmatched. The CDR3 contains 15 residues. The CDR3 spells CASSSVGGVLYEQYF. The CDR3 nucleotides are TGTGCCAGCAGTTCCGTGGGAGGGGTACTCTACGAGCAGTACTTC.

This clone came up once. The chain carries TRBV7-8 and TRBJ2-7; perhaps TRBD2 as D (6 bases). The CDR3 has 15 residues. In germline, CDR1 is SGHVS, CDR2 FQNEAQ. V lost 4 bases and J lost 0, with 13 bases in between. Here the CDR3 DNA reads TGTGCCAGCAGCTCTTCGGGACTCAGCTCCTACGAGCAGTACTTC. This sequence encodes CASSSSGLSSYEQYF.

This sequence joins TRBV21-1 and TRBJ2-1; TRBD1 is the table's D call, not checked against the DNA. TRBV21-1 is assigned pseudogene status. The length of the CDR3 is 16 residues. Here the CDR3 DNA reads TGTGCCAGCAGCCCTCCTTGGGGACAGGGTTACAATGAGCAGTTCTTC. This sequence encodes CASSPPWGQGYNEQFF.

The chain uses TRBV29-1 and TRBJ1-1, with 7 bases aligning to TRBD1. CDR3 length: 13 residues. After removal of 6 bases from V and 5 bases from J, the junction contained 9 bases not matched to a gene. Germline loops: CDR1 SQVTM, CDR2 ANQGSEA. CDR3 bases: TGCAGCGTGTTTGTACAGGGGCGAACTGAAGCTTTCTTT. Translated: CSVFVQGRTEAFF.

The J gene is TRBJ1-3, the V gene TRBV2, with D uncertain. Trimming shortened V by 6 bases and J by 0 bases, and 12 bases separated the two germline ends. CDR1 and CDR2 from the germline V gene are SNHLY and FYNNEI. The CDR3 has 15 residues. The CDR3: CASRPKESSGNTIYF. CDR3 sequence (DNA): TGTGCCAGCAGACCCAAAGAGAGCTCTGGAAACACCATATATTTT.

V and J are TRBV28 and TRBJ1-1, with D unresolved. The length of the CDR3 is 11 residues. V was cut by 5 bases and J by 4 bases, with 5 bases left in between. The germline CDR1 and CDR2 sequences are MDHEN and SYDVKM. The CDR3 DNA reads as TGTGCCAGCAGTCCCCGCACTGAAGCTTTCTTT. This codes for CASSPRTEAFF.

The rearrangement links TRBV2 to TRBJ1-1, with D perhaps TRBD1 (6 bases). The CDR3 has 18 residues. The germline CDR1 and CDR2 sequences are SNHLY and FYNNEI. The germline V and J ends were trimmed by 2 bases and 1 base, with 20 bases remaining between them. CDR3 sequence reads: CASSEPLAEGQPNTEAFF. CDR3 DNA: TGTGCCAGCAGTGAACCGCTTGCGGAAGGACAGCCGAACACTGAAGCTTTCTTT.